The clone carrying this T cell receptor beta chain was recorded only once. Some clones are missing from TCRdb's copy, which holds only in-frame ones; the method was immunoSEQ multiplex PCR. The sample gives 200,000 or so clones, more than 75% of which show up once; around 7.4% is in the top ten. The record originates from a study of blood T cell repertoires in COVID-19. Germline CDR1 SGHRS, CDR2 YFSETQ. The CDR3 is made up of 13 amino acids. The V segment lost 3 bases and the J segment 8 bases; nucleotides outside the gene matches: 5. The sample taken for sequencing was PBMCs or T cells enriched from blood (not recorded which). V gene TRBV5-1 combines with J gene TRBJ1-1; TRBD1 matches at 9 bases. The TCR originated in a woman between 35 and 50 years old with acute COVID-19. CDR3 loop: CASSSGQGREAFF. CDR3 DNA: TGCGCCAGCAGCTCGGGACAGGGTAGGGAAGCTTTCTTT.